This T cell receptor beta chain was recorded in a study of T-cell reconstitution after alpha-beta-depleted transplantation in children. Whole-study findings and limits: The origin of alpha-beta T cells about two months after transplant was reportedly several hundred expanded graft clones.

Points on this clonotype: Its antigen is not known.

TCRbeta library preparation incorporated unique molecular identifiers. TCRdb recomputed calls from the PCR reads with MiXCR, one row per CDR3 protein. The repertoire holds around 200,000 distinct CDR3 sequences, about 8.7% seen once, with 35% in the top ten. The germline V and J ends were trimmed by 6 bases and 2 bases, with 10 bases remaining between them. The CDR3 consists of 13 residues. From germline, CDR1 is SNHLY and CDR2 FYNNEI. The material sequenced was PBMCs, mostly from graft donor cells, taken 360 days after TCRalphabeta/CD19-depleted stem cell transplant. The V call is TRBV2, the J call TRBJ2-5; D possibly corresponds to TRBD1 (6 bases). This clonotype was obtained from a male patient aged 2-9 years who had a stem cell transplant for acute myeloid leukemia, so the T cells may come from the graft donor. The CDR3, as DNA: TGTGCCAGCAGCCAAACAGGGCAAGAGACCCAGTACTTC. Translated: CASSQTGQETQYF.